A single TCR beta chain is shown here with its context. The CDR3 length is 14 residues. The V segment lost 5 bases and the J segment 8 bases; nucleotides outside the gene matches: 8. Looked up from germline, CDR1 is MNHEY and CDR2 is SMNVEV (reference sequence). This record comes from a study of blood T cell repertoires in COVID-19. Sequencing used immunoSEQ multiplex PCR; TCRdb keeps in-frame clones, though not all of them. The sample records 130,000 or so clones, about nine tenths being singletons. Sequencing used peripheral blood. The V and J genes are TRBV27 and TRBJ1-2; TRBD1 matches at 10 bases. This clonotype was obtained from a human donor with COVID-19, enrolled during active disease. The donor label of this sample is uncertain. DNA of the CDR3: TGTGCCAGCAGTGAAGGGACAGGGGTCGGAGGCTACACCTTC. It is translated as CASSEGTGVGGYTF.